Listed below are T cell receptor beta chains from one sample, sequenced in a study of chemoradiotherapy in HPV16-positive cancers. TCRdb keeps only in-frame clones here, not all; method: immunoSEQ multiplex PCR. The table records some 2,800 clones, about nine tenths of them present only once. The material sequenced was tumor tissue, taken from a patient who underwent chemoradiotherapy. The receptors originated from a human donor with HPV-associated anogenital cancer. Both conserved end residues are part of each CDR3. The D gene is left open where the match is weak. The size entry is marked missing in some rows and otherwise reads once, few, many or a size class.

J: TRBJ2-6; size: NA; D: NA; V: TRBV11-2; DNA: TGTGCCAGCAGCGGGGACGGGGCCAACGTCCTGACTTTC; CDR3: CASSGDGANVLTF
J: TRBJ1-4; size: once; D: NA; V: TRBV6-6; DNA: TGTGCCAGCAGGACAGGCCGTATCCAGCCTAATGAAAAACTGTTTTTT; CDR3: CASRTGRIQPNEKLFF
J: TRBJ2-1; size: NA; D: TRBD2; V: TRBV2; DNA: TGTGCCAGCAACAGAGCGGGAGCTGACTATGAGCAGTTCTTC; CDR3: CASNRAGADYEQFF
J: TRBJ2-2; size: NA; D: NA; V: TRBV5-1; DNA: TGCGCCAGCAGCATGACAGGTGATAACACCGGGGAGCTGTTTTTT; CDR3: CASSMTGDNTGELFF
J: TRBJ2-7; size: NA; D: NA; V: TRBV5-5; DNA: TGTGCCAGCAGCATCGGAACCTACGAGCAGTACTTC; CDR3: CASSIGTYEQYF
J: TRBJ2-1; size: once; D: NA; V: TRBV5-1; DNA: TGCGCCAGCAGCTTGGTGGGGGGAGAGGGAAATGAGCAGTTCTTC; CDR3: CASSLVGGEGNEQFF
J: TRBJ2-6; size: NA; D: TRBD1; V: TRBV6-1; DNA: TGTGCCAGCACCCCAGGGGGTGCCGGGGCCAACGTCCTGACTTTC; CDR3: CASTPGGAGANVLTF
J: TRBJ2-4; size: NA; D: NA; V: TRBV28; DNA: TGTGCCAGCAGCCCCGTGAGCCCCATTCCCATTCAGTACTTC; CDR3: CASSPVSPIPIQYF
J: TRBJ1-1; size: NA; D: TRBD1; V: TRBV5-6; DNA: TGTGCCAGCAGCTTTGGGACAGGGCAAAGGAACACTGAAGCTTTCTTT; CDR3: CASSFGTGQRNTEAFF
J: TRBJ2-3; size: NA; D: NA; V: TRBV9; DNA: TGTGCCAGCAGCCACGGGAGTCCCACAGATACGCAGTATTTT; CDR3: CASSHGSPTDTQYF
J: TRBJ1-4; size: NA; D: TRBD1; V: TRBV29-1; DNA: TGCAGCGCTAGGACAGGGGTCGAAAAACTGTTTTTT; CDR3: CSARTGVEKLFF
J: TRBJ2-5; size: NA; D: NA; V: TRBV11-2; DNA: TGTGCCAGCAGCTTAGTGGGGGGGGCCCAAGAGACCCAGTACTTC; CDR3: CASSLVGGAQETQYF
J: TRBJ2-7; size: NA; D: NA; V: TRBV18; DNA: TGTGCCAGCTCTCCGGGCGCAGGGCCAGGCTACGAGCAGTACTTC; CDR3: CASSPGAGPGYEQYF
J: TRBJ1-1; size: NA; D: NA; V: TRBV2; DNA: TGTGCCTGTTTCACTGGAACTGAAGCTTTCTTT; CDR3: CACFTGTEAFF
J: TRBJ1-2; size: few; D: TRBD1; V: TRBV4-1; DNA: TGCGCCAGCAGCCAATCCGAACAGGGGCCTGGCTACACCTTC; CDR3: CASSQSEQGPGYTF
J: TRBJ1-2; size: NA; D: NA; V: TRBV25-1; DNA: TGTGCCAGCAGTGAAAGGGGCATCGCCTCTCCTAACTATGGCTACACCTTC; CDR3: CASSERGIASPNYGYTF
J: TRBJ2-3; size: NA; D: NA; V: TRBV6-6; DNA: TGTGCCAGCAGTAGCTTGGGGGCGACGCAGTATTTT; CDR3: CASSSLGATQYF
J: TRBJ1-3; size: once; D: NA; V: TRBV2; DNA: TGTGCCAGCAGTCCCGGGGACGGAAACACCATATATTTT; CDR3: CASSPGDGNTIYF
J: TRBJ2-1; size: NA; D: NA; V: TRBV11-1; DNA: TGTGCCAGCAGCTTAGGGACTAATCCCTACAATGAGCAGTTCTTC; CDR3: CASSLGTNPYNEQFF
J: TRBJ1-5; size: NA; D: NA; V: TRBV5-1; DNA: TGCGCCAGCAGCTTGGACGGAGGCAATCAGCCCCAGCATTTT; CDR3: CASSLDGGNQPQHF
J: TRBJ2-3; size: NA; D: TRBD2; V: TRBV7-2; DNA: TGTGCCAGCAGCTTAGGGCTGGGCTGGGGGGGGACAGATACGCAGTATTTT; CDR3: CASSLGLGWGGTDTQYF
J: TRBJ1-1; size: NA; D: NA; V: TRBV6-4; DNA: TGTGCCAGCAGTGAAAGTAGTGGGGGAACTGAAGCTTTCTTT; CDR3: CASSESSGGTEAFF
J: TRBJ1-6; size: NA; D: NA; V: TRBV19; DNA: TGTGCCACCCGTTTTGAGGGGAAAAATTCACCCCTCCACTTT; CDR3: CATRFEGKNSPLHF
J: TRBJ2-5; size: NA; D: NA; V: TRBV6-5; DNA: TGTGCCAGCAGCATGATGGCTGCGGAGACCCAGTACTTC; CDR3: CASSMMAAETQYF
J: TRBJ2-2; size: NA; D: NA; V: TRBV5-1; DNA: TGCGCCAGCAGCTATACTGAGACCGGGGAGCTGTTTTTT; CDR3: CASSYTETGELFF
J: TRBJ2-1; size: NA; D: TRBD2; V: TRBV11-2; DNA: TGTGCCAGCAGCATAGCGGGGGTCCTTTATGAGCAGTTCTTC; CDR3: CASSIAGVLYEQFF
J: TRBJ1-2; size: once; D: TRBD1; V: TRBV7-2; DNA: TGTGCCAGCAGCTCAAACAAAGGGGGCTTTGGCTACACCTTC; CDR3: CASSSNKGGFGYTF
J: TRBJ1-2; size: NA; D: NA; V: TRBV6-5; DNA: TGTGCCAGCAAGAAGGGAACCAACTATGGCTACACCTTC; CDR3: CASKKGTNYGYTF
J: TRBJ2-7; size: NA; D: NA; V: TRBV6-6; DNA: TGTGCCAGCAGTTACGCACCCAGCCTCTACGAGCAGTACTTC; CDR3: CASSYAPSLYEQYF
J: TRBJ2-2; size: NA; D: TRBD1; V: TRBV7-2; DNA: TGTGCCAGCAGCTTAGTCACAGGGGACACCGGGGAGCTGTTTTTT; CDR3: CASSLVTGDTGELFF
J: TRBJ2-1; size: NA; D: NA; V: TRBV4-1; DNA: TGCGCCAGCAGCCAAGATATCACCCGGAGCTCCTACAATGAGCAGTTCTTC; CDR3: CASSQDITRSSYNEQFF